This T cell receptor (beta chain) was sequenced during a study of blood T cells in healthy people across ages. Findings of the study overall: Donor CMV infection status was unknown, possibly confounding age-related changes in expanded clonotypes.

CDR3 size: 15 residues. Germline-derived CDR1 and CDR2 are SGHAT and FQDESV (reference sequence). This clonotype showed up just once. The target antigen is unknown. Then a second PCR, running about 6 to 11 cycles, was carried out with a sample-barcoded 5' primer and a J-beta primer mix. From the 5' RACE reads, TCRdb called clonotypes with MiXCR, one entry per CDR3 protein. The table has over 1,500,000 distinct CDR3 sequences, more than 35% seen once. The sequence was collected from a human donor in good health. This chain connects TRBV11-1 to TRBJ2-4; maybe TRBD1 (5 bases). The J call is uncertain, as TRBJ2-7 better fits the DNA end. The specimen was blood. The CDR3 sequence: CASSLDTYSSYEQYF. CDR3 nucleotides: TGTGCCAGCAGCCTGGACACCTATTCGTCCTACGAGCAGTACTTC.